The TCR beta chain described here comes from a study of T cells in localized non-small cell lung cancer. The study, taken as a whole, reports: Multi-region tumor sequencing was not done, so intratumor heterogeneity could not be excluded. Overall survival was longer when the density of T cells in the blood was higher. Appearances in adjacent lung were noted for a median 57 of the top 100 tumor clones.

This clone was picked up a small number of times. As yet, its antigen is unknown. Germline V gives CDR1 SEHNR, CDR2 FQNEAQ (reference sequence). There are 14 residues in the CDR3. V trimming: 5 bases; J trimming: 5 bases; junction bases outside the gene matches: 9. The protocol was immunoSEQ multiplex PCR, while the TCRdb copy is restricted to in-frame clones and leaves out a portion. Here the sample spans roughly 28,000 clones, roughly 80% being singletons. The sequence derives from a woman aged 40-70 years with stage I lung adenocarcinoma. The gene calls are TRBV7-9 and TRBJ2-7; 7 nucleotides agree with TRBD1. Sequences were derived from peripheral blood, sampled before any cancer treatment. The CDR3, as DNA: TGTGCCAGCAGCCCACGGGGACAGTCCGACGAGCAGTACTTC. Translated: CASSPRGQSDEQYF. Complete variable domain (other parts from reference TRBV7-9 and TRBJ2-7): DTGVSQNPRHKITKRGQNVTFRCDPISEHNRLYWYRQTLGQGPEFLTYFQNEAQLEKSRLLSDRFSAERPKGSFSTLEIQRTEQGDSAMYLCASSPRGQSDEQYFGPGTRLTVT.